This entry is about one T cell receptor (beta chain). At the DNA level, this CDR3 is encoded by other sequences in the same sample as well. Terminally differentiated effector memory CD45RA+ cells were left out of the naive CD8 fraction, which was CD45RO-negative and positively selected for CCR7. CDR1 and CDR2 (germline): SEHNR, FQNEAQ (reference sequence). CDR3 length: 13 amino acids. The germline V and J ends were trimmed by 2 bases and 6 bases, with 10 bases remaining between them. Libraries were prepared by immunoSEQ multiplex PCR; TCRdb keeps only in-frame clonotypes and omits some of them. Found here are about 2.1 million clones, around 93% of them singletons; the top ten hold more than 1.5%. The sample originates from a study of shared clonotypes between healthy human individuals. Study summary: CD4 naive cells filled three plates per donor, CD4 memory three, CD8 naive two and CD8 memory one.

The clonotype originates from a man younger than 35 in good health. Some clones in this sample may be carry-over from other donors' samples. The specimen sequenced was naive CD8+ T cells from PBMCs. The V call is TRBV7-9, the J call TRBJ1-2; D gene ambiguous. The CDR3 DNA reads TGTGCCAGCAGCTTACCTCGTGGGGATGGCTACACCTTC. Translating gives CASSLPRGDGYTF.